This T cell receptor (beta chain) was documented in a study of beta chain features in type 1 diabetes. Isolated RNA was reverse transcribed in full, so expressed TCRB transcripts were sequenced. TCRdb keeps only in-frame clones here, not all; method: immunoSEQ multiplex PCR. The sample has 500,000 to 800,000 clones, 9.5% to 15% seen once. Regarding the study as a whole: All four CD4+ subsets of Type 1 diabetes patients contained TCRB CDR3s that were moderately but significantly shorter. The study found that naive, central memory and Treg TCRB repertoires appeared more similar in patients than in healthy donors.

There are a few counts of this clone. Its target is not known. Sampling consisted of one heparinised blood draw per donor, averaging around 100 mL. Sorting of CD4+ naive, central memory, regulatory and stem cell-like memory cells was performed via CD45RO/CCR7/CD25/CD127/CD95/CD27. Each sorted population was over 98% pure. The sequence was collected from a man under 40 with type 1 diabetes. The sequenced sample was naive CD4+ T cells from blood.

Here the CDR3 DNA reads TGTGCCAGCAGCCCCCTACGGGGGATCACAGATACGCAGTATTTT. Translating gives CASSPLRGITDTQYF. This sequence joins TRBV9 and TRBJ2-3; D possibly corresponds to TRBD2 (6 bases). The length of the CDR3 is 15 residues. Germline CDR1 SGDLS, CDR2 YYNGEE. V dropped 4 bases and J dropped 2 bases, with 14 bases sitting between them.